This T cell receptor beta chain stems from a study of blood T cells in healthy people across ages. CDR1 is LNHNV and CDR2 is YYDKDF in the germline V gene (reference sequence). This CDR3 has 15 residues. V lost 3 bases, J lost 0 bases, and 10 bases lay in between. With a J-beta primer mix and a sample-barcoded 5' primer, a second PCR ran about 7 to 12 cycles. TCRdb recomputed calls from the 5' RACE reads with MiXCR, one row per CDR3 protein. The sample holds 910,000 or so distinct CDR3 sequences; just over 50% are singletons and the top ten take roughly a fifth. The sample consisted of blood. The chain uses TRBV15 and TRBJ2-3; weak D call: TRBD2 (6 bases). The receptor comes from an older woman in good health. The CDR3 region is CATSSSGTSTDTQYF. The CDR3 region has the DNA TGTGCCACCAGCAGTAGCGGAACTAGCACAGATACGCAGTATTTT.